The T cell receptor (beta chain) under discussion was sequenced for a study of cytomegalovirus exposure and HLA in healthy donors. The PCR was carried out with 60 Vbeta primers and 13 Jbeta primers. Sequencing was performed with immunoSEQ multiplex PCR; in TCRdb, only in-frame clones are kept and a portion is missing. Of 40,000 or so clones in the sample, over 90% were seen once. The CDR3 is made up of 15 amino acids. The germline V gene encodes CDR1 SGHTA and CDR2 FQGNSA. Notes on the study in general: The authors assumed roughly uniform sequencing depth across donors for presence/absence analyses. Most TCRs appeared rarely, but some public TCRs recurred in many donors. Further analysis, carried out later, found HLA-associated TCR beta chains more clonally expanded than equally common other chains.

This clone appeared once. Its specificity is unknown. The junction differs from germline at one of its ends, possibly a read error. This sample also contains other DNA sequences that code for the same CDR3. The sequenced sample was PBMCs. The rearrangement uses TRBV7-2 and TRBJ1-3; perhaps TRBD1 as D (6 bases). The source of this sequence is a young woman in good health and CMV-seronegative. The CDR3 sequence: CASSLIQGRGNTIYF. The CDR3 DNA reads TGCGCCAGCAGTCTCATCCAGGGGCGAGGAAACACCATATATTTT.